The 18 T cell receptor beta chains below were found in one sample sequenced in a study of T cells in localized non-small cell lung cancer. Clones were sequenced by immunoSEQ multiplex PCR, and TCRdb holds only the in-frame ones, with some missing. The sample comprises 64,000 or so clones, almost 90% of which are singletons, and 1.5% to 2% rests with the top ten. The material sequenced was peripheral blood, taken before any cancer treatment. The receptors shown here come from a woman aged 40-69 years with stage I lung adenocarcinoma.

V usage is TRBV27 and J usage is TRBJ2-7; the D gene is possibly TRBD1 (5 bases). This CDR3 comprises 14 residues. Germline V lookup: CDR1 MNHEY, CDR2 SMNVEV (reference sequence). V lost 6 bases and J lost 5, with 17 bases in between. CDR3 protein: CASSSAPRAHEQYF. The CDR3 DNA follows: TGTGCCAGCAGCTCAGCCCCCAGGGCCCACGAGCAGTACTTC.

This clone has just one count. This chain uses TRBV7-2 with TRBJ2-1; 10 bases agree with TRBD2. CDR3 length: 17 amino acids. Looked up from germline, CDR1 is SGHTA and CDR2 is FQGNSA. Trimming cost V 5 bases and J 9 bases; bases outside gene matches: 16. CDR3 residues: CASSRLAALAGKAEQFF. The DNA for the CDR3 is TGTGCCAGCAGCCGCCTGGCGGCACTAGCGGGAAAGGCTGAGCAGTTCTTC.

The chain joins TRBV18 to TRBJ1-5, with D perhaps matching TRBD1 (5 bases). The CDR3 contains 14 residues. CDR1 is KGHSH and CDR2 is LQKENI in the germline V gene. Trimming stripped 5 bases from V and 4 bases from J, with 12 bases between. The CDR3 DNA is TGTGCCAGCTCAGGTCAGCAGGGTAATCAGCCCCAGCATTTT. Encoded protein: CASSGQQGNQPQHF.

The gene calls are TRBV7-9 and TRBJ2-5, with 8 bases matching TRBD2. V shed 3 bases, J shed 5 bases, and the junction held 11 bases outside the gene matches. Germline CDR1 and CDR2: SEHNR and FQNEAQ (reference sequence). CDR3 length: 16 amino acids. CDR3 in amino acids: CASSLRVRGAWETQYF. For the CDR3, the DNA is TGTGCCAGCAGCTTGAGGGTGCGGGGGGCATGGGAGACCCAGTACTTC.

This chain connects TRBV7-2 to TRBJ1-2; 7 bases map to TRBD1. The V gene's germline CDR1 is SGHTA and CDR2 FQGNSA. This CDR3 has 14 residues. The junction had 3 bases not matched to a gene; V was cut back by 1 base and J by 4 bases. CDR3 region: CASSLGQGSYGYTF. The CDR3 nucleotides are TGTGCCAGCAGCTTAGGACAGGGATCCTATGGCTACACCTTC.

The chain couples TRBV4-3 to TRBJ2-7; D gene ambiguous. CDR1 is LGHNA and CDR2 is YSLEER in the germline V gene. CDR3 length equals 16 residues. The V end was cut by 1 base, the J end by 1 base, with 14 bases between. The CDR3 spells CASSQGILSKSYEQYF. The CDR3 coding sequence is TGCGCCAGCAGCCAAGGAATACTAAGTAAATCCTACGAGCAGTACTTC.

V and J are TRBV7-9 and TRBJ1-1, with no clear D. CDR3 size: 13 residues. Germline assignment: CDR1 SEHNR and CDR2 FQNEAQ (reference sequence). V was cut by 2 bases and J by 5 bases, with 9 bases left in between. The CDR3 DNA reads as TGTGCCAGCAGCTTAAGTAGGCGGACTGAAGCTTTCTTT. This translates into CASSLSRRTEAFF.

To note about this clone: The same CDR3 arises from other DNA sequences in this sample as well. The chain recombines TRBV12-5 with TRBJ1-1; TRBD1 matches 7 bases. This CDR3 has 13 residues. V trimming: 6 bases; J trimming: 4 bases; junction bases outside the gene matches: 5. The V gene's germline CDR1 is LGHNT and CDR2 FRNRAP. The CDR3 coding sequence is TGTGCTAGTGGCCGACAGGGATTCACTGAAGCTTTCTTT. Protein: CASGRQGFTEAFF.

V and J are TRBV5-1 and TRBJ2-3, with 9 nucleotides matching TRBD2. Losses at the gene ends were 1 base for V and 4 bases for J; bases not matched to a gene: 4. This CDR3 is built from 15 residues. Germline V lookup: CDR1 SGHRS, CDR2 YFSETQ. CDR3 bases: TGCGCCAGCAGCTTGACTAGCGGGCGATCAGATACGCAGTATTTT. This translates into CASSLTSGRSDTQYF.

This clone was seen only a few times. The J gene is TRBJ1-4, the V gene TRBV19; D ambiguous. The CDR3 covers 12 residues. CDR1 and CDR2 from the germline V gene are LNHDA and SQIVND (reference sequence). Between the trimmed V and J ends, which lost 6 bases and 8 bases, there was a span of 10 bases. The CDR3 protein is CASSAVVEKLFF. The CDR3 DNA is TGTGCCAGTAGCGCCGTTGTCGAAAAACTGTTTTTT.

V and J are TRBV2 and TRBJ1-1; no definite D call. The CDR3 covers 13 residues. CDR1 and CDR2 from the germline V gene are SNHLY and FYNNEI. Trimming took 7 bases from V and 4 from J, leaving 13 bases between them. The CDR3 reads CASIREGVTEAFF. CDR3 in DNA: TGTGCCAGCATTCGCGAAGGTGTCACTGAAGCTTTCTTT.

The chain links TRBV4-2 to TRBJ1-2; D remains unclear. The CDR3 covers 13 residues. Trimming left V 5 bases short and J 4 bases short, with 11 bases between. CDR1 and CDR2 from the germline V gene are LGHNA and YNFKEQ. The CDR3 region is CASSLETSYGYTF. The CDR3 DNA reads as TGTGCCAGCAGCTTGGAGACAAGCTATGGCTACACCTTC.

The chain carries TRBV5-1 and TRBJ2-1; TRBD2 matches at 8 bases. Germline V gene data show CDR1 as SGHRS and CDR2 as YFSETQ. V shed 6 bases, J shed 2 bases, and the junction held 7 bases outside the gene matches. This CDR3 is 15 amino acids long. CDR3 in amino acids: CASTLNSGTYNEQFF. In DNA, the CDR3 is TGCGCCAGCACCTTAAATAGCGGGACCTACAATGAGCAGTTCTTC.

The gene calls are TRBV19 and TRBJ1-6; D is perhaps TRBD1 (5 bases). Germline values: CDR1 LNHDA, CDR2 SQIVND (reference sequence). With 3 bases removed from V and 7 bases from J, the gap between germline ends came to 19 bases. This CDR3 contains 17 residues. CDR3 region: CASSIRRGRGENSPLHF. As DNA, the CDR3 is TGTGCCAGTAGTATTAGGAGGGGCCGAGGGGAGAATTCACCCCTCCACTTT.

This clone was detected only a few times. This chain joins TRBV5-8 and TRBJ1-1; TRBD1 is a possible D gene (5 bases). The V gene lost 7 bases and the J gene lost 0 bases, with 13 bases spanning the gap. In germline, CDR1 is SGHTS, CDR2 YDEGEE. The CDR3 consists of 14 residues. Written as DNA, the CDR3 is TGTGCCAGCCCCAGCAGAGGGGTGAACACTGAAGCTTTCTTT. Translated: CASPSRGVNTEAFF.

There are a few counts of this clone. This chain links TRBV19 with TRBJ1-5; D is possibly TRBD1 (5 bases). Trimming removed 3 bases at V and 7 bases at J, with 10 bases between. The CDR3 runs 13 residues. Germline CDR1 LNHDA, CDR2 SQIVND (reference sequence). In DNA, the CDR3 is TGTGCCAGTAGTATGGGGGGACTGCAGCCCCAGCATTTT. It specifies CASSMGGLQPQHF.

This clone came up a few times. The same CDR3 also results from other DNA sequences found in this sample. V and J are TRBV4-3 and TRBJ2-7, with 11 bases lining up with TRBD2. Germline V gene lookup returns CDR1 LGHNA and CDR2 YSLEER. This CDR3 spans 15 amino acids. V shed 0 bases, J shed 3 bases, and the junction held 1 base outside the gene matches. The CDR3 spells CASSQETSGVYEQYF. Written as DNA, the CDR3 is TGCGCCAGCAGCCAAGAGACTAGCGGGGTCTACGAGCAGTACTTC.

The chain's CDR3 is CASSGNEQFF. The CDR3 bases are TGTGCCAGTAGTGGGAATGAGCAGTTCTTC. The chain carries TRBV19 and TRBJ2-1; D is undetermined. The CDR3 runs to 10 residues. V was trimmed by 5 bases and J by 7 bases, leaving 3 bases between them. In germline, CDR1 is LNHDA, CDR2 SQIVND (reference sequence). Variable domain in full (rest from reference TRBV19 and TRBJ2-1): DGGITQSPKYLFRKEGQNVTLSCEQNLNHDAMYWYRQDPGQGLRLIYYSQIVNDFQKGDIAEGYSVSREKKESFPLTVTSAQKNPTAFYLCASSGNEQFFGPGTRLTVL.